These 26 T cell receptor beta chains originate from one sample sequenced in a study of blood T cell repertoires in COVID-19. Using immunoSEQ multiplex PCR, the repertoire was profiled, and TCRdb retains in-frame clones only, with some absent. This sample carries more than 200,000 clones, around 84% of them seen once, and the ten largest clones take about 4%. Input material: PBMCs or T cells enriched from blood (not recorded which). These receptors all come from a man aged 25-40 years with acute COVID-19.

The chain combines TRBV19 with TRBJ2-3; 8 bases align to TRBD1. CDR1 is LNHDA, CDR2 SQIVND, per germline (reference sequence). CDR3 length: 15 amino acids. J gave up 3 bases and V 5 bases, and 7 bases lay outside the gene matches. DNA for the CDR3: TGTGCCAGTAGTTCAGGACAGGGTGGTACAGATACGCAGTATTTT. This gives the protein CASSSGQGGTDTQYF.

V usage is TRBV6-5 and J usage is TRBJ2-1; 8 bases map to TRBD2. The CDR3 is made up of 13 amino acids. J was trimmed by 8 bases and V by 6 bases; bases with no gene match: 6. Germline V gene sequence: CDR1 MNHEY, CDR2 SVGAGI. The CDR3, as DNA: TGTGCCAGCAGGGCGAGCGGGGGCTATGAGCAGTTCTTC. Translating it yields CASRASGGYEQFF.

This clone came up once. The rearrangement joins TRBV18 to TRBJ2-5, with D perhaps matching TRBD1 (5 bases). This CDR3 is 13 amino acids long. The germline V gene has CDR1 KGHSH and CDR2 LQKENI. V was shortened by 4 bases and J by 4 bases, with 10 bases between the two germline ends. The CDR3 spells CASSLARVETQYF. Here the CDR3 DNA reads TGTGCCAGCTCACTCGCCAGGGTAGAGACCCAGTACTTC.

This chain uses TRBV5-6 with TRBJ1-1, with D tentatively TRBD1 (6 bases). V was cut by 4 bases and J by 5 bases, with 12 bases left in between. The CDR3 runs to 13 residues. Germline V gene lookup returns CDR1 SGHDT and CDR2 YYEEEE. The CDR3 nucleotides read TGTGCCAGCAGCCGCAGGGGATTAACTGAAGCTTTCTTT. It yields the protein CASSRRGLTEAFF. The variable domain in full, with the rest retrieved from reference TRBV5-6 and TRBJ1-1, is DAGVTQSPTHLIKTRGQQVTLRCSPKSGHDTVSWYQQALGQGPQFIFQYYEEEERQRGNFPDRFSGHQFPNYSSELNVNALLLGDSALYLCASSRRGLTEAFFGQGTRLTVV.

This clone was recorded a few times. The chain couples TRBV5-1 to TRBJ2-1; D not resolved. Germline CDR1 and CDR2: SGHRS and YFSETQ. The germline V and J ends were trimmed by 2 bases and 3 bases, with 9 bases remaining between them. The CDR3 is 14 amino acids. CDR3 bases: TGCGCCAGCAGCTTACAGACCGTCTACAATGAGCAGTTCTTC. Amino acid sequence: CASSLQTVYNEQFF. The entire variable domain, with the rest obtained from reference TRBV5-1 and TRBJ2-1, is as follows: KAGVTQTPRYLIKTRGQQVTLSCSPISGHRSVSWYQQTPGQGLQFLFEYFSETQRNKGNFPGRFSGRQFSNSRSEMNVSTLELGDSALYLCASSLQTVYNEQFFGPGTRLTVL.

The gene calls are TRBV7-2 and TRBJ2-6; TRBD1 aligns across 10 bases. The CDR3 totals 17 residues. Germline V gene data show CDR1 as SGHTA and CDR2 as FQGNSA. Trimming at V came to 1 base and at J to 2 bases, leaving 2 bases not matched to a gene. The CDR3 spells CASSLGQGAAGANVLTF. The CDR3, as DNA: TGTGCCAGCAGCTTAGGACAGGGGGCAGCTGGGGCCAACGTCCTGACTTTC.

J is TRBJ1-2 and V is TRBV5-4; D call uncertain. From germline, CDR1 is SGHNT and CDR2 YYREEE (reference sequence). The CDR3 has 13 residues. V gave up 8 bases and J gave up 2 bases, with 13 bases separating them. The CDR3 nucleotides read TGTGCCAGTCAAGAGGGTAACAACTATGGCTACACCTTC. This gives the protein CASQEGNNYGYTF.

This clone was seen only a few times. CDR3 nucleotide sequence: TGTGCCAGCAGCTCTCTCAGTTGGGGGGTTAATTCACCCCTCCACTTT. Its protein is CASSSLSWGVNSPLHF. This chain joins TRBV5-4 and TRBJ1-6; D is possibly TRBD1 (5 bases). The ends were cut back, 3 bases at V and 6 bases at J, with 16 bases in the middle. The CDR3 covers 16 residues. Germline V gene sequence: CDR1 SGHNT, CDR2 YYREEE (reference sequence). Full variable domain (rest looked up from reference TRBV5-4 and TRBJ1-6): ETGVTQSPTHLIKTRGQQVTLRCSSQSGHNTVSWYQQALGQGPQFIFQYYREEENGRGNFPPRFSGLQFPNYSSELNVNALELDDSALYLCASSSLSWGVNSPLHFGNGTRLTVT.

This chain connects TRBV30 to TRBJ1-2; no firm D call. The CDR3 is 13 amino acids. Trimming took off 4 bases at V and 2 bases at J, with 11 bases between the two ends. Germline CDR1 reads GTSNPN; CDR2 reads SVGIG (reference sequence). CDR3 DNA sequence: TGTGCCTGGAACGTGAAGAGAAACTATGGCTACACCTTC. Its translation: CAWNVKRNYGYTF. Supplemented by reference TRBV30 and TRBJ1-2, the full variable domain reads SQTIHQWPATLVQPVGSPLSLECTVEGTSNPNLYWYRQAAGRGLQLLFYSVGIGQISSEVPQNLSASRPQDRQFILSSKKLLLSDSGFYLCAWNVKRNYGYTFGSGTRLTVV.

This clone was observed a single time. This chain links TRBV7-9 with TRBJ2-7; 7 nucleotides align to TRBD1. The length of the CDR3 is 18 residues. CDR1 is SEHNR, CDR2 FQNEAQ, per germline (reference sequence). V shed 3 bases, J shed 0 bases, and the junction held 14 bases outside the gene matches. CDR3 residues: CASSFTLRPGQSSYEQYF. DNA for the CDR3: TGTGCCAGCAGCTTCACCCTGAGACCGGGACAGAGCTCCTACGAGCAGTACTTC.

The CDR3 DNA sequence: TGTGCCAGCAGCCCGACTCAGGGTAGCAATCAGCCCCAGCATTTT. It codes for CASSPTQGSNQPQHF. This chain uses TRBV6-5 with TRBJ1-5; the D gene is possibly TRBD1 (5 bases). The CDR3 is 15 amino acids. Looked up from germline, CDR1 is MNHEY and CDR2 is SVGAGI. Trimming took 6 bases from V and 0 from J, leaving 12 bases between them.

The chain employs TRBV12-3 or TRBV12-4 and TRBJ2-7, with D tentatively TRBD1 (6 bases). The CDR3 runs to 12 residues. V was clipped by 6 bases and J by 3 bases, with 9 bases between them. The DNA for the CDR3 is TGTGCCAGCAGCCTCAGGGGCTACGAGCAGTACTTC. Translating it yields CASSLRGYEQYF.

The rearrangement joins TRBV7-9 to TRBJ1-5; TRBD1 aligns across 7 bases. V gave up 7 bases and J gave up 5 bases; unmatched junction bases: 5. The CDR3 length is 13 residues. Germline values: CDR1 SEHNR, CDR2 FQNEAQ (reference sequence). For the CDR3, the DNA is TGTGCCAGCACCGACAGGGTGGATCAGCCCCAGCATTTT. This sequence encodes CASTDRVDQPQHF.

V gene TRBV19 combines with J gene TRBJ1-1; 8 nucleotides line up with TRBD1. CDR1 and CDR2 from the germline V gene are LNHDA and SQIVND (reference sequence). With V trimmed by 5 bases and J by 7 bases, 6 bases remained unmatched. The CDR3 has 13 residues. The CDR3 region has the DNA TGTGCCAGTAGTTTCGCCGGGACAGGTGAAGCTTTCTTT. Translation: CASSFAGTGEAFF.

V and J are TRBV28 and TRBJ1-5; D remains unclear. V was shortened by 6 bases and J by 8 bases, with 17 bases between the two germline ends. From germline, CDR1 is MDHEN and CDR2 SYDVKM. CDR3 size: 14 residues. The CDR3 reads CASRVWRPSEPQHF. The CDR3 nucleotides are TGTGCCAGCAGGGTTTGGCGGCCATCGGAGCCCCAGCATTTT. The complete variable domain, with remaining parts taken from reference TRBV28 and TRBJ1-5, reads DVKVTQSSRYLVKRTGEKVFLECVQDMDHENMFWYRQDPGLGLRLIYFSYDVKMKEKGDIPEGYSVSREKKERFSLILESASTNQTSMYLCASRVWRPSEPQHFGDGTRLSIL.

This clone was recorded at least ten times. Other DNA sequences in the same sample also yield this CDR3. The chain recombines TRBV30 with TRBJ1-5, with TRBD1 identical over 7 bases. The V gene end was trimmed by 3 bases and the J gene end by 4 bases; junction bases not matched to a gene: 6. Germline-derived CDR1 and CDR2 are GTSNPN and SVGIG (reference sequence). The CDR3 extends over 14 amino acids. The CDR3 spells CAWRGGQPNQPQHF. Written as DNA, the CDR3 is TGTGCCTGGAGAGGGGGACAGCCTAATCAGCCCCAGCATTTT.

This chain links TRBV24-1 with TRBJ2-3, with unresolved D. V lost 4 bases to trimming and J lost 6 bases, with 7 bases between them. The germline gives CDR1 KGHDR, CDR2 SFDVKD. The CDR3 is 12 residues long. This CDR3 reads CATSDPRDTQYF. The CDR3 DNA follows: TGTGCCACCAGTGACCCTAGGGATACGCAGTATTTT.

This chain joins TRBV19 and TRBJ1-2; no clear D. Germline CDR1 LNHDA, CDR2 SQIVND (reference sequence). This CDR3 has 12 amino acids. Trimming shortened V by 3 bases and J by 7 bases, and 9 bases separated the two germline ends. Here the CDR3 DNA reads TGTGCCAGTAGTATCTCTCAGGCTGGCTACACCTTC. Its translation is CASSISQAGYTF.

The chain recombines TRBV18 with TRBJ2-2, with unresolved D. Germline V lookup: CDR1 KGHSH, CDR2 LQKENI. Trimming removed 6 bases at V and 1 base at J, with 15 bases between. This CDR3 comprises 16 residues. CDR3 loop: CASSSQELRNTGELFF. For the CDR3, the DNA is TGTGCCAGCTCCTCTCAGGAACTCAGGAACACCGGGGAGCTGTTTTTT. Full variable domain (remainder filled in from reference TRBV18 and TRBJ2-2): NAGVMQNPRHLVRRRGQEARLRCSPMKGHSHVYWYRQLPEEGLKFMVYLQKENIIDESGMPKERFSAEFPKEGPSILRIQQVVRGDSAAYFCASSSQELRNTGELFFGEGSRLTVL.

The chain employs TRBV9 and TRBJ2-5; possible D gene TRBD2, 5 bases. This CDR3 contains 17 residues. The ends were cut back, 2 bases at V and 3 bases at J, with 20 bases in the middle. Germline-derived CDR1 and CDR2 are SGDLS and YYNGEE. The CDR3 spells CASSVGVADYFKETQYF. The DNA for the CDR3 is TGTGCCAGCAGCGTCGGGGTGGCAGACTATTTTAAAGAGACCCAGTACTTC.

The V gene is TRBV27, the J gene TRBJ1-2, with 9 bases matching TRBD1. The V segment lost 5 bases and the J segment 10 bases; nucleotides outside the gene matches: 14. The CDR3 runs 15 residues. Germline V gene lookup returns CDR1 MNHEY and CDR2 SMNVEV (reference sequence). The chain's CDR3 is CASSPGQGLRADYTF. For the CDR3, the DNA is TGTGCCAGCAGTCCGGGACAGGGACTGAGGGCTGACTACACCTTC.

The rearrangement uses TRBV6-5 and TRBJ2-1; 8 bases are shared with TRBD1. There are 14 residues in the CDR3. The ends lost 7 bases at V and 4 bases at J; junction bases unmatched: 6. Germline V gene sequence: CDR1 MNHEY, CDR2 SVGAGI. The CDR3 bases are TGTGCCAGCAATACCAGGGGGCCTTACAATGAGCAGTTCTTC. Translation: CASNTRGPYNEQFF.

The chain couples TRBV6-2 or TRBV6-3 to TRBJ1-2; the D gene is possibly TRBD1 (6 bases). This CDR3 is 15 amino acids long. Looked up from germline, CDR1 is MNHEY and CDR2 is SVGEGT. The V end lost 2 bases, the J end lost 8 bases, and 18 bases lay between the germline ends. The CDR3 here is CASSYGETQGWGYTF. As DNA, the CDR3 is TGTGCCAGCAGTTACGGCGAGACACAGGGTTGGGGCTACACCTTC.

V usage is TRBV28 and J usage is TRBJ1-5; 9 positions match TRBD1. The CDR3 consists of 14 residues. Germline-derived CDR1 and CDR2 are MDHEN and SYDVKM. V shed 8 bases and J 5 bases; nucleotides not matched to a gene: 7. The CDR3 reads CASLGQGVYQPQHF. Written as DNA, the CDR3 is TGTGCCAGCCTGGGACAGGGTGTCTATCAGCCCCAGCATTTT.

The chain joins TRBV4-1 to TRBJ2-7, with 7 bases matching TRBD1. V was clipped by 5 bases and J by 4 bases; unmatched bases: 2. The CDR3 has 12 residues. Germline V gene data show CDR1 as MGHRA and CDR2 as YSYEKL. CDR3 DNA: TGCGCCAGCAGCACGACAGGGTACGAGCAGTACTTC. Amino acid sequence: CASSTTGYEQYF.

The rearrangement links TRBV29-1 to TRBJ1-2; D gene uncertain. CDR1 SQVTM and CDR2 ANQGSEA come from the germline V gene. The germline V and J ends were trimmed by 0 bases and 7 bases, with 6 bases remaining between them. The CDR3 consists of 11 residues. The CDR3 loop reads CSVEDRGGYTF. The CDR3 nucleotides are TGCAGCGTTGAAGATCGAGGTGGCTACACCTTC. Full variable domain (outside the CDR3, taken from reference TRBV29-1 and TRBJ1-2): SAVISQKPSRDICQRGTSLTIQCQVDSQVTMMFWYRQQPGQSLTLIATANQGSEATYESGFVIDKFPISRPNLTFSTLTVSNMSPEDSSIYLCSVEDRGGYTFGSGTRLTVV.